What follows are 14 T cell receptor beta chains derived from one specimen sequenced in a study of cytomegalovirus exposure and HLA in healthy donors. The study ran its PCR with 60 Vbeta and 13 Jbeta primers. Some clones are missing from TCRdb's copy, which holds only in-frame ones; the method was immunoSEQ multiplex PCR. The repertoire consists of some 97,000 clones, with about three quarters occurring once and the leading ten covering approximately 14%. Sequencing was carried out using PBMCs. The receptors derive from a male donor in good health and CMV-seropositive.

The rearrangement joins TRBV20-1 to TRBJ1-1; D remains unclear. Germline CDR1 reads DFQATT; CDR2 reads SNEGSKA (reference sequence). CDR3 size: 11 residues. V was cut by 6 bases and J by 6 bases, with 11 bases left in between. The chain's CDR3 is CSATGSPEAFF. The DNA for the CDR3 is TGCAGTGCGACGGGGTCTCCTGAAGCTTTCTTT.

CDR3 protein: CASSPPGSYEQYF. The CDR3 DNA is TGTGCCAGCAGCCCGCCGGGGTCCTACGAGCAGTACTTC. This chain connects TRBV6-5 to TRBJ2-7, with D possibly being TRBD2 (5 bases). V was cut by 6 bases and J by 1 base, with 10 bases left in between. Germline V CDR1 and CDR2: MNHEY, SVGAGI. The CDR3 extends over 13 amino acids.

This sequence joins TRBV15 and TRBJ2-2, with D perhaps matching TRBD2 (5 bases). With 5 bases removed from V and 0 bases from J, the gap between germline ends came to 13 bases. This CDR3 has 16 residues. Germline lookup yields CDR1 LNHNV and CDR2 YYDKDF (reference sequence). The DNA for the CDR3 is TGTGCCACCAGCCCCCGGCTAGCAGCGAACACCGGGGAGCTGTTTTTT. Translating it yields CATSPRLAANTGELFF.

CDR3 sequence: CAWTGTGIHEQFF. The DNA of the CDR3 is TGTGCCTGGACCGGGACAGGGATACATGAGCAGTTCTTC. The V and J genes are TRBV30 and TRBJ2-1; TRBD1 agrees at 9 bases. J gave up 8 bases and V 4 bases, and 6 bases lay outside the gene matches. The CDR3 length is 13 residues. Germline V gives CDR1 GTSNPN, CDR2 SVGIG (reference sequence).

The rearrangement joins TRBV27 to TRBJ1-2; 8 bases line up with TRBD1. The germline V gene has CDR1 MNHEY and CDR2 SMNVEV (reference sequence). This CDR3 is 15 amino acids long. With V trimmed by 5 bases and J by 3 bases, 8 bases remained unmatched. The CDR3 spells CASSPSQGVDYGYTF. DNA of the CDR3: TGTGCCAGCAGTCCGTCACAGGGGGTTGACTATGGCTACACCTTC.

This sequence joins TRBV7-2 and TRBJ2-7; 7 positions match TRBD2. Trimming at V came to 5 bases and at J to 1 base, leaving 11 bases not matched to a gene. CDR1 is SGHTA and CDR2 is FQGNSA in the germline V gene. CDR3 length: 16 amino acids. The CDR3 spells CASSPRLGGFSYEQYF. In nucleotides, the CDR3 is TGTGCCAGCAGCCCCCGCCTGGGGGGGTTTTCCTACGAGCAGTACTTC.

A single count supports this clone. This chain links TRBV5-5 with TRBJ1-4; possible D gene TRBD1, 6 bases. V lost 1 base, J lost 3 bases, and 13 bases lay in between. CDR1 is SGHKS, CDR2 YYEKEE, per germline (reference sequence). The CDR3 consists of 16 residues. The chain's CDR3 is CASSLLSGQSNEKLFF. In DNA, the CDR3 is TGTGCCAGCAGCTTGCTGTCCGGACAGTCTAATGAAAAACTGTTTTTT.

This clone has more than one count but fewer than ten. J is TRBJ2-1 and V is TRBV11-1, with 12 positions matching TRBD2. The CDR3 contains 15 residues. Germline lookup yields CDR1 SGHAT and CDR2 FQDESV (reference sequence). Unmatched junction bases numbered 6, after V lost 5 bases and J lost 7 bases. DNA for the CDR3: TGTGCCAGCAGCGACTCCCTAGCGGGGGGGAATGAGCAGTTCTTC. Protein sequence: CASSDSLAGGNEQFF. Full variable domain (rest looked up from reference TRBV11-1 and TRBJ2-1): EAEVAQSPRYKITEKSQAVAFWCDPISGHATLYWYRQILGQGPELLVQFQDESVVDDSQLPKDRFSAERLKGVDSTLKIQPAELGDSAMYLCASSDSLAGGNEQFFGPGTRLTVL.

The CDR3 DNA reads TGTGCCAGCATCATATTCCCGGGACAGGGGACTCGGGCAGCCAATGAGCAGTTCTTC. Translation gives CASIIFPGQGTRAANEQFF. This sequence joins TRBV7-8 and TRBJ2-1; 10 bases line up with TRBD1. The CDR3 is 19 amino acids. Germline V gene sequence: CDR1 SGHVS, CDR2 FQNEAQ. With 7 bases clipped from V and 6 bases from J, the junction kept 21 bases outside the gene matches.

This CDR3 is CASSTWTGQNQPQHF. The CDR3 DNA reads as TGTGCCAGCAGTACCTGGACAGGGCAGAATCAGCCCCAGCATTTT. The chain links TRBV2 to TRBJ1-5; 8 bases agree with TRBD1. V dropped 5 bases and J dropped 4; count of bases not matched to a gene: 7. Germline values: CDR1 SNHLY, CDR2 FYNNEI. The CDR3 runs to 15 residues.

The V call is TRBV5-1, the J call TRBJ2-7, with 7 bases that match TRBD1. Unmatched junction bases numbered 6, after V lost 4 bases and J lost 5 bases. The CDR3 runs to 13 residues. Germline V gene sequence: CDR1 SGHRS, CDR2 YFSETQ. CDR3 coding DNA: TGCGCCAGCAGCGTGGGACAGAACAACGAGCAGTACTTC. It yields the protein CASSVGQNNEQYF.

This clone has more than one count but fewer than ten. The CDR3 here is CASSLTTGQDLLGNQPQHF. CDR3 in DNA: TGCGCCAGCAGCCTAACCACTGGACAGGATTTATTGGGCAATCAGCCCCAGCATTTT. V gene TRBV5-1 combines with J gene TRBJ1-5, with 7 bases lining up with TRBD1. Germline CDR1 reads SGHRS; CDR2 reads YFSETQ. This CDR3 is 19 amino acids long. V lost 4 bases, J lost 2 bases, and 18 bases stayed unmatched. Using reference TRBV5-1 and TRBJ1-5 for the parts outside the CDR3, the full variable domain is KAGVTQTPRYLIKTRGQQVTLSCSPISGHRSVSWYQQTPGQGLQFLFEYFSETQRNKGNFPGRFSGRQFSNSRSEMNVSTLELGDSALYLCASSLTTGQDLLGNQPQHFGDGTRLSIL.

V usage is TRBV6-1 and J usage is TRBJ1-5; TRBD1 matches 9 bases. The CDR3 consists of 15 residues. CDR1 is MNHNS, CDR2 SASEGT, per germline. Trimming cost V 6 bases and J 4 bases; bases outside gene matches: 7. Written as DNA, the CDR3 is TGTGCCAGCAGGAGGGACAGGGCACGAAATCAGCCCCAGCATTTT. Its protein product is CASRRDRARNQPQHF.

The chain uses TRBV28 and TRBJ1-6; 8 positions match TRBD1. The trim removed 5 bases at V and 8 bases at J, leaving 14 bases unmatched. Looked up from germline, CDR1 is MDHEN and CDR2 is SYDVKM. The CDR3 contains 17 residues. The DNA for the CDR3 is TGTGCCAGCAGTATGCCATCCGGGACAGGTGGGGATTCACCCCTCCACTTT. Amino acid sequence: CASSMPSGTGGDSPLHF.